The 24 T cell receptor beta chains presented below share a single source sample, sequenced in a study of Ad26.COV2.S vaccination and SARS-CoV-2 variants. Assay: immunoSEQ multiplex PCR; the TCRdb copy retains only in-frame clones and omits some. The sample lists about 400,000 clones; 80% to 90% were seen once. Regarding treatment: around 19 received Ad26.COV2.S at low or high dose, single or two shots; roughly 5 received placebo; per-sample allocation not given. Material that was analyzed had been drawn on day 63 after the first vaccine or placebo injection. The source material was peripheral blood, sampled in a trial of Ad26.COV2.S vaccine versus placebo. These receptors were obtained from a person aged 18-60 years who received the Ad26.COV2.S COVID-19 vaccine or a placebo.

Here the CDR3 DNA reads TGTGCCAGCAGCCCCCCGGGAGCGGGGGGTTCCTACAATGAGCAGTTCTTC. This gives the protein CASSPPGAGGSYNEQFF. The gene calls are TRBV5-4 and TRBJ2-1; 9 bases match TRBD2. The CDR3 has 17 residues. In germline, CDR1 is SGHNT, CDR2 YYREEE (reference sequence). The junction had 9 bases not matched to a gene; V was cut back by 4 bases and J by 1 base.

J is TRBJ1-1 and V is TRBV18; D unclear. The CDR3 consists of 13 residues. Looked up from germline, CDR1 is KGHSH and CDR2 is LQKENI. Between the trimmed V and J ends, which lost 6 bases and 1 base, there was a span of 9 bases. In DNA, the CDR3 is TGTGCCAGCTCTCCTGATCAGAACACTGAAGCTTTCTTT. Its translation is CASSPDQNTEAFF.

The J gene is TRBJ1-1, the V gene TRBV7-9; D call uncertain. Germline V gene lookup returns CDR1 SEHNR and CDR2 FQNEAQ (reference sequence). V was shortened by 3 bases and J by 5 bases, with 7 bases between the two germline ends. This CDR3 spans 12 amino acids. In DNA, the CDR3 is TGTGCCAGCAGCTTTGAAGGGACTGAAGCTTTCTTT. It translates to CASSFEGTEAFF.

The chain uses TRBV10-2 and TRBJ2-7; D remains unclear. Trimming took off 4 bases at V and 2 bases at J, with 9 bases between the two ends. This CDR3 is built from 13 residues. Germline V gives CDR1 WSHSY, CDR2 SAAADI. The CDR3 region has the DNA TGCGCCAGCAGTGTCGGCAGTCCCTACGAGCAGTACTTC. It yields the protein CASSVGSPYEQYF.

The chain recombines TRBV18 with TRBJ2-5, with D perhaps matching TRBD1 (6 bases). Germline CDR1 is KGHSH and CDR2 is LQKENI. V shed 2 bases and J shed 4 bases, with 11 bases lying between them. CDR3 size: 14 residues. CDR3 DNA sequence: TGTGCCAGCTCACCAACAGGGTTGGGAGAGACCCAGTACTTC. This translates into CASSPTGLGETQYF. The whole variable domain, remainder taken from reference TRBV18 and TRBJ2-5, is NAGVMQNPRHLVRRRGQEARLRCSPMKGHSHVYWYRQLPEEGLKFMVYLQKENIIDESGMPKERFSAEFPKEGPSILRIQQVVRGDSAAYFCASSPTGLGETQYFGPGTRLLVL.

V gene TRBV7-9 combines with J gene TRBJ1-5, with a possible D match to TRBD1 (6 bases). Germline-derived CDR1 and CDR2 are SEHNR and FQNEAQ (reference sequence). This CDR3 contains 15 residues. Trimming shortened V by 1 base and J by 5 bases, and 12 bases separated the two germline ends. CDR3 DNA: TGTGCCAGCAGCTTAGTCGAGGCAGGGGATCAGCCCCAGCATTTT. Encoded protein: CASSLVEAGDQPQHF.

This clone was observed a single time. This chain uses TRBV5-1 with TRBJ2-3; tentatively, D is TRBD2 (5 bases). V shed 4 bases and J shed 3 bases, with 12 bases lying between them. The CDR3 extends over 14 amino acids. CDR1 and CDR2 from the germline V gene are SGHRS and YFSETQ. CDR3 region: CASSAHSATDTQYF. CDR3 DNA sequence: TGCGCCAGCAGCGCCCATAGCGCGACAGATACGCAGTATTTT.

The chain joins TRBV5-1 to TRBJ1-2, with D perhaps matching TRBD1 (5 bases). This CDR3 has 17 residues. The V end lost 0 bases, the J end lost 5 bases, and 20 bases lay between the germline ends. CDR1 is SGHRS and CDR2 is YFSETQ in the germline V gene. CDR3 sequence (DNA): TGCGCCAGCAGCTTGGCGGGGCACGATCTAAAGGCATATGGCTACACCTTC. Residues: CASSLAGHDLKAYGYTF.

V gene TRBV4-2 combines with J gene TRBJ1-5; D is ambiguous. V shed 2 bases and J shed 12 bases, with 20 bases lying between them. The CDR3 is 15 residues long. CDR1 and CDR2 from the germline V gene are LGHNA and YNFKEQ. In nucleotides, the CDR3 is TGTGCCAGCAGCCAACTCATATCCCGGACCGGCGACCAGCATTTT. Its translation is CASSQLISRTGDQHF.

The V and J genes are TRBV27 and TRBJ2-2; 8 positions match TRBD2. CDR1 and CDR2 from the germline V gene are MNHEY and SMNVEV (reference sequence). The CDR3 length is 18 residues. J was trimmed by 7 bases and V by 4 bases; bases with no gene match: 17. The CDR3, as DNA: TGTGCCAGCAGTTCCTCCATTATAGCGGGAACGCAGGGCGGGGAGCTGTTTTTT. It yields the protein CASSSSIIAGTQGGELFF.

The chain joins TRBV7-2 to TRBJ1-2; D may be TRBD1 (5 bases). The CDR3 totals 15 residues. The V end lost 3 bases, the J end lost 5 bases, and 16 bases lay between the germline ends. Germline CDR1 and CDR2: SGHTA and FQGNSA. The CDR3 reads CASSFQMGVGYGYTF. CDR3 nucleotides: TGTGCCAGCAGCTTCCAAATGGGGGTTGGGTATGGCTACACCTTC. Full variable domain (outside the CDR3, taken from reference TRBV7-2 and TRBJ1-2): GAGVSQSPSNKVTEKGKDVELRCDPISGHTALYWYRQSLGQGLEFLIYFQGNSAPDKSGLPSDRFSAERTGGSVSTLTIQRTQQEDSAVYLCASSFQMGVGYGYTFGSGTRLTVV.

The count of this clone is one. This same CDR3 is encoded by further DNA sequences in the sample. V usage is TRBV6-5 and J usage is TRBJ1-4, with D possibly being TRBD1 (6 bases). The CDR3 runs 15 residues. With 3 bases removed from V and 2 bases from J, the gap between germline ends came to 10 bases. The V gene's germline CDR1 is MNHEY and CDR2 SVGAGI. CDR3 DNA: TGTGCCAGCAGTTATAGGGGGGGGACTAATGAAAAACTGTTTTTT. This encodes CASSYRGGTNEKLFF.

The chain employs TRBV7-2 and TRBJ2-5; no reliable D call. Germline V gives CDR1 SGHTA, CDR2 FQGNSA. V lost 4 bases, J lost 6 bases, and 15 bases lay in between. CDR3 length equals 14 residues. For the CDR3, the DNA is TGTGCCAGCAGCTCCGTCCAGCACCTTCAGACCCAGTACTTC. This sequence encodes CASSSVQHLQTQYF. The whole variable domain, remainder taken from reference TRBV7-2 and TRBJ2-5, is GAGVSQSPSNKVTEKGKDVELRCDPISGHTALYWYRQSLGQGLEFLIYFQGNSAPDKSGLPSDRFSAERTGGSVSTLTIQRTQQEDSAVYLCASSSVQHLQTQYFGPGTRLLVL.

This clone was seen only once. This chain uses TRBV2 with TRBJ2-3; possibly TRBD2 for D (5 bases). V was cut by 7 bases and J by 4 bases, with 15 bases left in between. Germline V gene lookup returns CDR1 SNHLY and CDR2 FYNNEI. This CDR3 region has 14 residues. The CDR3 sequence: CASNKDFYSDTQYF. The CDR3, as DNA: TGTGCCAGCAACAAGGACTTTTACTCAGATACGCAGTATTTT. Full variable domain (remainder filled in from reference TRBV2 and TRBJ2-3): EPEVTQTPSHQVTQMGQEVILRCVPISNHLYFYWYRQILGQKVEFLVSFYNNEISEKSEIFDDQFSVERPDGSNFTLKIRSTKLEDSAMYFCASNKDFYSDTQYFGPGTRLTVL.

The chain combines TRBV5-1 with TRBJ1-1; weak D call: TRBD1 (5 bases). V lost 0 bases, J lost 8 bases, and 17 bases lay in between. The germline V gene encodes CDR1 SGHRS and CDR2 YFSETQ. CDR3 length: 15 amino acids. CDR3 sequence (DNA): TGCGCCAGCAGCTTGGCCCAGGGCGAACCTTGGGAAGCTTTCTTT. Translation gives CASSLAQGEPWEAFF.

This clone has more than one count but fewer than ten. J is TRBJ2-3 and V is TRBV29-1; a possible D gene is TRBD1 (6 bases). There are 11 residues in the CDR3. The germline V gene encodes CDR1 SQVTM and CDR2 ANQGSEA. V was cut by 0 bases and J by 9 bases, with 7 bases left in between. CDR3 in amino acids: CSVEDQGTQYF. DNA of the CDR3: TGCAGCGTTGAAGATCAGGGGACGCAGTATTTT.

The chain uses TRBV4-1 and TRBJ2-2; D is uncertain. The length of the CDR3 is 12 residues. Germline V gene lookup returns CDR1 MGHRA and CDR2 YSYEKL. Trimming stripped 4 bases from V and 4 bases from J, with 4 bases between. The CDR3, as DNA: TGCGCCAGCAGCCTGACCACCGGGGAGCTGTTTTTT. Protein sequence: CASSLTTGELFF.

The gene calls are TRBV1 and TRBJ1-5; the D segment call TRBD1 is taken from the table without a DNA check. TRBV1 is an annotated pseudogene. The CDR3 contains 17 residues. CDR3 sequence reads: CTSSPGTGGFSNQPQHF. CDR3 nucleotide sequence: TGCACCAGCAGCCCAGGGACAGGGGGTTTTAGCAATCAGCCCCAGCATTTT.

The chain joins TRBV5-1 to TRBJ1-1, with TRBD1 matching over 7 bases. Germline trimming cut 2 bases from V and 1 base from J; bases unmatched to any gene: 8. The CDR3 loop spans 16 amino acids. CDR1 is SGHRS and CDR2 is YFSETQ in the germline V gene. CDR3 sequence (DNA): TGCGCCAGCAGCTTCAGGGGGGCGAGCAAGAACACTGAAGCTTTCTTT. It yields the protein CASSFRGASKNTEAFF.

This clone was seen a handful of times. The chain joins TRBV7-9 to TRBJ2-5; D unresolved. The CDR3 contains 13 residues. V lost 1 base and J 6 bases, leaving 9 bases between the germline ends. CDR1 is SEHNR and CDR2 is FQNEAQ in the germline V gene (reference sequence). CDR3 residues: CASSLGLAKTQYF. CDR3 DNA sequence: TGTGCCAGCAGCTTAGGACTGGCGAAGACCCAGTACTTC.

The chain carries TRBV6-5 and TRBJ2-2; possible D gene TRBD2, 5 bases. The V gene's germline CDR1 is MNHEY and CDR2 SVGAGI. The CDR3 consists of 16 residues. V lost 2 bases and J 1 base, leaving 11 bases between the germline ends. The CDR3 region is CASSYGGTLNTGELFF. The CDR3 DNA is TGTGCCAGCAGTTACGGAGGCACCTTGAACACCGGGGAGCTGTTTTTT.

This clone has just a few counts. V gene TRBV5-6 combines with J gene TRBJ2-3; 9 positions agree with TRBD2. V was pared by 4 bases and J by 11 bases, with 23 bases of the junction left unmatched. CDR3 size: 18 residues. The germline V gene encodes CDR1 SGHDT and CDR2 YYEEEE. The CDR3 DNA reads as TGTGCCAGCAGCATGGCTAGCGGGGTCGGCGTTATGGGCCTCATGCAGTATTTT. This gives the protein CASSMASGVGVMGLMQYF.

This clone showed up just a few times. The chain couples TRBV6-4 to TRBJ2-1, with 10 bases matching TRBD2. Germline CDR1 is MRHNA and CDR2 is SNTAGT. V gave up 4 bases and J gave up 5 bases; unmatched junction bases: 8. This CDR3 region has 16 residues. The chain's CDR3 is CASSAGSGGDHNEQFF. Here the CDR3 DNA reads TGTGCCAGCAGTGCTGGGAGCGGGGGGGACCACAATGAGCAGTTCTTC.

The rearrangement joins TRBV29-1 to TRBJ1-2, with unresolved D. This CDR3 is 14 amino acids long. Trimming removed 4 bases from V and 6 bases from J, with 18 bases in between. CDR1 is SQVTM and CDR2 is ANQGSEA in the germline V gene. Here the CDR3 DNA reads TGCAGCGTTGTTGAGGGAAGGCGAGTCAATGGCTACACCTTC. Translation: CSVVEGRRVNGYTF. Complete variable domain (other parts from reference TRBV29-1 and TRBJ1-2): SAVISQKPSRDICQRGTSLTIQCQVDSQVTMMFWYRQQPGQSLTLIATANQGSEATYESGFVIDKFPISRPNLTFSTLTVSNMSPEDSSIYLCSVVEGRRVNGYTFGSGTRLTVV.